This T cell receptor beta chain emerged from a study of molecular identifiers for immune sequencing clone quantification. Study conclusions and caveats: In CMV-specific effectors, clones above 20 copies held over 98% of molecules; naive, under 1%.

TCRdb reprocessed the PCR reads via MiXCR and lists one record per CDR3 protein. Of over 70,000 distinct CDR3 sequences listed, about 23% were seen once; the top ten hold about 0.8%. Comments on this clonotype: Its antigen is not known.

V gave up 2 bases and J gave up 5 bases, with 4 bases separating them. The CDR3 contains 11 residues. Per the germline V gene, CDR1 is SGHDT and CDR2 is YYEEEE. The TCR sequence derives from a human donor in good health. Some libraries in this study had Jurkat cell RNA spiked in. The gene calls are TRBV5-6 and TRBJ2-5; D ambiguous. The sequencing input was naive CD8+ T cells from blood, with Jurkat cell RNA spiked in. Subset: FACS-sorted CD8+CD4-CCR7+CD45RA+ naive T cells. In DNA, the CDR3 is TGTGCCAGCAGCTTAGTTGAGACCCAGTACTTC. Its protein product is CASSLVETQYF.